A selection of T cell receptor beta chains follows, all from one sample in a study of PD-1 blockade in mismatch repair-deficient tumors. Produced via immunoSEQ multiplex PCR; TCRdb's table is partial and in-frame only. The sample has about 79,000 clones, more than 80% seen once. The source was peripheral blood, collected 44 weeks after starting pembrolizumab. These receptors were taken from an adult with mismatch repair-deficient cancer. Each CDR3 is given with its conserved first and last residue. The order of the fields is J gene, V gene, clone size, D gene, CDR3 DNA, CDR3 protein. D genes are given only for firm matches. Part of the rows lack a size; the others show once, few, many or a class for expanded clones.

TRBJ2-2	TRBV7-2	few	-	TGTGCCAGCAGCCCCTCCGGATACACCGGGGAGCTGTTTTTT	CASSPSGYTGELFF
TRBJ1-2	TRBV5-8	few	-	TGTGCCAGCAGCTGGGACGGGGAGCGCTACACCTTC	CASSWDGERYTF
TRBJ2-3	TRBV25-1	-	TRBD2	TGTGCCAGCAGTGCATCCGGGACTAGCGGGCTCAGGACAGATACGCAGTATTTT	CASSASGTSGLRTDTQYF
TRBJ1-1	TRBV7-3	-	-	TGTGCCAGCAGCTTTTCAGACAACACTGAAGCTTTCTTT	CASSFSDNTEAFF
TRBJ2-3	TRBV6-1	-	TRBD2	TGTGCCAGCAGTGAAGGGGGACTAGCGGGACCCAAGAGATATACGCAGTATTTT	CASSEGGLAGPKRYTQYF
TRBJ2-1	TRBV11-2	-	TRBD2	TGTGCCAGCAGCTCGGGAGGGCGACGGGACGATGAGCAGTTCTTC	CASSSGGRRDDEQFF
TRBJ2-3	TRBV12-5	-	-	TGTGCTAGTAGGAGGGAGTGGGCAGATACGCAGTATTTT	CASRREWADTQYF
TRBJ2-3	TRBV14	many	-	TGTGCCAGCAGCCAACAGCTAGCTAGCACAGATACGCAGTATTTT	CASSQQLASTDTQYF
TRBJ1-2	TRBV19	-	TRBD1	TGTGCCAGTAGCCCTCTTGGACAGGGGAGGAAAGGCTACACCTTC	CASSPLGQGRKGYTF
TRBJ1-3	TRBV19	-	TRBD1	TGTGCCAGTAGTATCACAGGGGGGACCCTCATCTTCTCTGGAAACACCATATATTTT	CASSITGGTLIFSGNTIYF
TRBJ2-7	TRBV11-3	-	-	TGTGCCAGCAGCTTAGAAGGACAGTCGGTCTACGAGCAGTACTTC	CASSLEGQSVYEQYF
TRBJ1-5	TRBV19	-	-	TGTGCCAGTAGTACTCTCCGGTTTGTTAGCAATCAGCCCCAGCATTTT	CASSTLRFVSNQPQHF
TRBJ2-3	TRBV13	-	-	TGTGCCAGCAGCTTAGTAGCGTATAGCACAGATACGCAGTATTTT	CASSLVAYSTDTQYF
TRBJ2-7	TRBV15	-	-	TGTGCCACCAGCAGAGGGCTTTGGGGTACCTACGAGCAGTACTTC	CATSRGLWGTYEQYF
TRBJ1-5	TRBV28	-	TRBD1	TGTGCCAGCAAATTACAGGGGTTGAGCAATCAGCCCCAGCATTTT	CASKLQGLSNQPQHF
TRBJ1-5	TRBV5-6	-	-	TGTGCCAGCAGCTCAACTTCTAGCAATCAGCCCCAGCATTTT	CASSSTSSNQPQHF
TRBJ2-7	TRBV11-2	-	-	TGTGCCAGCAGCACAAACTACCCGGGATACGAGCAGTACTTC	CASSTNYPGYEQYF
TRBJ1-3	TRBV18	-	-	TGTGCCAGCTCACCTCCCTTAGACGGAAACACCATATATTTT	CASSPPLDGNTIYF
TRBJ2-5	TRBV7-3	once	TRBD2	TGTGCCAGCAGCTTAGGTGCTAGCGGGAGGGCCAGAGAGACCCAGTACTTC	CASSLGASGRARETQYF
TRBJ2-7	TRBV7-9	few	-	TGTGCCAGCAGTTTAAACTCAGAGCAGTACTTC	CASSLNSEQYF
TRBJ1-2	TRBV29-1	few	TRBD1	TGCAGCGTTGACCCGGGACAGGCCTATGGCTACACCTTC	CSVDPGQAYGYTF
TRBJ2-4	TRBV28	once	TRBD1	TGTGCCAGCAGTTTATCACAGGGGTTTGGGGACATTCAGTACTTC	CASSLSQGFGDIQYF
TRBJ1-2	TRBV7-9	-	-	TGTGCCAGCAGCTTAGAAGTTGGCTACACCTTC	CASSLEVGYTF
TRBJ1-3	TRBV30	few	-	TGTGCCTGGAGTGAGGGCTCTGGAAACACCATATATTTT	CAWSEGSGNTIYF
TRBJ1-4	TRBV30	-	-	TGTGCCTGCATGCGGGGCCAACGAACTAATGAAAAACTGTTTTTT	CACMRGQRTNEKLFF
TRBJ1-2	TRBV6-5	-	TRBD1	TGTGCCAGCAGCTGGGACAGGAAGAGCTATGGCTACACCTTC	CASSWDRKSYGYTF
TRBJ2-7	TRBV2	-	TRBD1	TGTGCCAGCAGCAGGGGGCGATCCTACGAGCAGTACTTC	CASSRGRSYEQYF
TRBJ2-3	TRBV7-6	-	TRBD2	TGTGCCAGCACCCGACTAGCGGGAGGACCAGATACGCAGTATTTT	CASTRLAGGPDTQYF
TRBJ2-7	TRBV19	once	-	TGTGCCACCTCACTTCCGGGCCTGAGCTACGAGCAGTACTTC	CATSLPGLSYEQYF
TRBJ2-5	TRBV30	-	-	TGTGCCTGGAGTCCCCGGGATAGAATAGGGACCCAGTACTTC	CAWSPRDRIGTQYF
TRBJ2-3	TRBV5-1	-	TRBD1	TGCGCCAGCAGCTTAACAGGGACAGGGAACACAGATACGCAGTATTTT	CASSLTGTGNTDTQYF
TRBJ1-5	TRBV10-3	-	-	TGTGCCATCAGCCTGGACCCGTTTCAGCCCCAGCATTTT	CAISLDPFQPQHF
TRBJ1-2	TRBV2	-	TRBD1	TGTGCCAGCAGTCTGGGACAGGGCCGAGGCTACACCTTC	CASSLGQGRGYTF
TRBJ2-2	TRBV4-1	few	-	TGCGCCAGCAGCCAAGGAGCGGCTAGGTTGGAGCTGTTTTTT	CASSQGAARLELFF
TRBJ1-3	TRBV30	-	-	TGTGCCTGGAGTGGAAATACTGGAAACACCATATATTTT	CAWSGNTGNTIYF
TRBJ1-2	TRBV18	-	-	TGTGCCAGCTCACTACAAAACGATAACTATGGCTACACCTTC	CASSLQNDNYGYTF
TRBJ2-7	TRBV7-2	once	-	TGTGCCAGCAGCTTATCCAGGGCCGCCTACGAGCAGTACTTC	CASSLSRAAYEQYF
TRBJ2-1	TRBV15	-	TRBD2	TGTGCCACCAGTAGCGGGAGTGGGGATGAGCAGTTCTTC	CATSSGSGDEQFF
TRBJ2-2	TRBV9	-	TRBD1	TGTGCCAGCAGCCCTAGGGACAGGGGGCGCACCGGGGAGCTGTTTTTT	CASSPRDRGRTGELFF
TRBJ2-7	TRBV6-5	-	-	TGTGCCAGCAGTTACGGCTCCGGGAACGAGCAGTACTTC	CASSYGSGNEQYF
TRBJ2-1	TRBV4-2	-	TRBD1	TGTGCCAGCAGCCAAGGACAGGGGGCGGTTGAGCAGTTCTTC	CASSQGQGAVEQFF
TRBJ1-1	TRBV27	-	-	TGTGCCAGCAGTCATACAGGGAACACTGAAGCTTTCTTT	CASSHTGNTEAFF
TRBJ2-2	TRBV6-5	-	-	TGTGCCAGCAGCAGGGGCACTACCGGGGAGCTGTTTTTT	CASSRGTTGELFF
TRBJ1-2	TRBV20-1	many	-	TGCAGTGCTAGAGGGGACCGCGCTAACACCTTC	CSARGDRANTF
TRBJ2-5	TRBV5-1	once	TRBD1	TGCGCCAGCAGCTTGGGACAGGGTAAAGAGACCCAGTACTTC	CASSLGQGKETQYF
TRBJ1-5	TRBV30	few	-	TGTGCCTGGAAGGAGGCCGACCGAGACAATCAGCCCCAGCATTTT	CAWKEADRDNQPQHF
TRBJ2-1	TRBV7-6	few	-	TGTGCCAGCAGGCACGCGGGTCGGTTTGAGCAGTTCTTC	CASRHAGRFEQFF
TRBJ2-2	TRBV7-8	-	-	TGTGCCAGCAGCTTAGTTTCCGGCTTGGGGACCGGGGAGCTGTTTTTT	CASSLVSGLGTGELFF
TRBJ1-1	TRBV7-9	-	TRBD1	TGTGCCAGCAGCTTGAGGACAGGGGACACTGAAGCTTTCTTT	CASSLRTGDTEAFF
TRBJ2-7	TRBV11-2	-	-	TGTGCCAGCAGCCCAACAGGGACCGAGCAGTACTTC	CASSPTGTEQYF
TRBJ2-2	TRBV6-1	-	TRBD1	TGTGCCAGCAGCGAACTGACAGGGGTTAACACCGGGGAGCTGTTTTTT	CASSELTGVNTGELFF
TRBJ1-1	TRBV11-3	-	TRBD1	TGTGCCAGCAGCCGGGGACAGTCACTACCCCAGGAAGCTTTCTTT	CASSRGQSLPQEAFF